This TCR beta chain is drawn from a study of blood T cell repertoires in COVID-19. About the study: Samples came from the United States, Italy and Spain, spanning acute and convalescent COVID-19. Sources were T cells, B-cell-depleted T cells, or PBMCs; the material itself was cDNA or gDNA.

The V end lost 5 bases, the J end lost 0 bases, and 3 bases lay between the germline ends. This CDR3 comprises 13 residues. Germline V CDR1 and CDR2: KGHDR, SFDVKD. As handled by the study authors: It was from reference gene primer amplification that nucleated cell counts were estimated. The method was immunoSEQ multiplex PCR; TCRdb's version includes in-frame clones alone and lacks a portion of them. The DNA gave D and trimming, while V, J and clone size come from that table. The sample lists around 56,000 clones, 75% to 95% occurring once. V and J are TRBV24-1 and TRBJ1-4, with D hard to call. This receptor was identified in a man older than 75 with acute or convalescent COVID-19. Specimen: peripheral blood. As DNA, the CDR3 is TGTGCCACCAGTGCTGCAACTAATGAAAAACTGTTTTTT. Amino acid sequence: CATSAATNEKLFF.